This note documents a single TCR beta chain sequence. Its antigen specificity is not known. Per-base qualities were not stored, and no clone one base away is much larger. This sample stems from a study of post-analysis software for immune sequencing data (dated by TCRdb to between 2014 and 2017). About the full investigation: Relapsing-remitting, secondary progressive and progressive-relapsing multiple sclerosis were recorded as disease courses, and subtype annotation was lacking for some patients. Patient repertoires were compared against around 10 previously published healthy control repertoires from donors aged roughly 6 to 27 years. A subset of samples was prepared in parallel using single-end sample barcoding, then pooled and co-amplified after Illumina adapter ligation.

TCR beta repertoires were profiled from peripheral blood of 13 young patients with multiple sclerosis to demonstrate the VDJtools post-analysis software. The patients with multiple sclerosis were children and adolescents between roughly 6 and 17 years of age. On the study overall, not on this receptor specifically: A handful of TRBV segments, including TRBV5-6, TRBV5-1 and TRBV20-1, were significantly more frequent in patients than controls. Strong co-clustering of samples prepared in the same batch was shown by direct clustering with F measure, prompting a batch-effect correction. The control group was slightly older than the multiple sclerosis patient group. Multiple sclerosis patients had significantly lower normalized Chao1 diversity than controls, a result that suggests substantial peripheral T-cell clonal expansion.

V was cut back by 5 bases and J by 4 bases, leaving a gap of 9 bases between them. The CDR3 covers 13 residues, taking in both the cysteine and the phenylalanine. Only the CDR3 portion is preserved as DNA: 39 bases, with reading frame beginning at the first base. The germline V gene (reference sequence) specifies MNHEY as CDR1 and SMNVEV as CDR2. Library construction relied on PCR. The sequencer was an Illumina HiSeq 2500. To reduce PCR and sequencing biases, unique molecular identifiers were incorporated into the TCR beta cDNA libraries. Per 1 to 10 million input T cells, roughly 500,000 cDNA molecules were obtained, such that each molecule approximated one T cell. The same protocol used for the earlier healthy control dataset was applied to prepare and sequence the patient libraries. Within a given batch, samples were prepared together, multiplexed and sequenced on the same HiSeq lane. On the authors' methods: Raw barcoded reads were processed with MIGEC, discarding single-read molecular identifier groups before consensus assembly and CDR3 extraction. VDJtools was used for post-analysis of the clonotype tables, with diversity normalized by down-sampling every dataset to the smallest sample size. To correct batch-related cross-sample contamination, repertoire overlap clustering matched CDR3 amino acid sequences but not nucleotide sequences. Starting from the raw public reads, TCRdb applied fastp trimming at Q25, assembled clones with MiXCR and retained in-frame beta chains. Each entry merges the rows of one CDR3 protein and shows their most common DNA and genes. None of the V and J calls come from the authors' own analysis; TCRdb made them. Across this sample there are hundreds of thousands of distinct CDR3 sequences, with about 32% seen only once. The ten biggest clones cover approximately 0.55% of the sample.

The chain is encoded by TRBV27 joined to TRBJ1-5, with the D gene too uncertain to name. The TCR comes from a girl aged 5-17 years with multiple sclerosis. Sequencing was done on a sample of blood. The DNA is as follows: TGTGCCAGCAGTGGGAGGGTTAATCAGCCCCAGCATTTT. Its coded protein is CASSGRVNQPQHF.